These T cell receptor beta chains were read from a single sample in a study of spatial heterogeneity in lung cancer. TCRdb used MiXCR to reprocess the 5' RACE reads, holding one entry per CDR3 protein. The sample lists over 50,000 distinct CDR3 sequences; approximately 6% were seen once. The material was PBMCs, obtained at surgery. The receptors originated from a female donor with early-stage non-small cell lung cancer. CDR3s include the opening cysteine and the closing phenylalanine or tryptophan. D genes are given only for firm matches. Not all rows give a size; the values are once, few, many and, for expanded clones, a class.

j_call	d_call	clone_size	v_call	cdr3_nt	cdr3_aa
TRBJ2-7	TRBD2	many	TRBV7-3	TGTGCCAGCAGCGCAACTAGCGGGACCTGGGACGAGCAGTACTTC	CASSATSGTWDEQYF
TRBJ1-2	-	few	TRBV18	TGTGCCAGCTCACCCGGTTCGGATCCTGGAAATGACTTC	CASSPGSDPGNDF
TRBJ2-1	TRBD1	-	TRBV19	TGTGCCAGTAGTCTCGACAGGGGGAACGCTGAGCAGTTCTTC	CASSLDRGNAEQFF
TRBJ2-1	-	-	TRBV7-2	TGTGCCAGCAGCTTAGGACAGGCCGGGGAGCAGTTCTTC	CASSLGQAGEQFF
TRBJ1-2	-	many	TRBV2	TGTGCCAGCAGTAATGGGATTAATGGCTACACCTTC	CASSNGINGYTF
TRBJ2-1	-	many	TRBV7-9	TGTGCCAGCAGGCCTACGGGGGGCGAGCAGTTCTTC	CASRPTGGEQFF
TRBJ2-2	-	-	TRBV2	TGTGCCAGCGCCCAGACAGCGAACACCGGGGAGCTGTTTTTT	CASAQTANTGELFF
TRBJ1-5	-	-	TRBV21-1	TGTGCCAGCAGCAAACGCGGGACAGCTTGCAATCAGCCCCAGCATTTT	CASSKRGTACNQPQHF
TRBJ2-3	-	-	TRBV5-6	TGTGCCAGCAGCTCCCCTACGGGACATCCTACGCAGTATTTT	CASSSPTGHPTQYF
TRBJ2-1	-	many	TRBV23-1	TGCGCCACCCCGGGGACTGGTCGCAAGAATGAGCAGTTCTTC	CATPGTGRKNEQFF
TRBJ2-1	TRBD2	many	TRBV10-1	TGCGCCAGCAGTGAAGGGACTAGCGCCCCCTACAATGAGCAGTTCTTC	CASSEGTSAPYNEQFF
TRBJ2-5	-	-	TRBV5-1	TGCGCCAGCAGCCCCGAAAGAACCCAGTACTTC	CASSPERTQYF
TRBJ2-5	-	-	TRBV10-3	TGTGCCATCAGCCTCCTAGGGCAAGAGACCCAGTACTTC	CAISLLGQETQYF
TRBJ2-3	-	many	TRBV10-1	TGCGCCAGCAGTGAGTCGACGGTGGATACGCAGTATTTT	CASSESTVDTQYF
TRBJ2-5	TRBD2	many	TRBV27	TGTGCCAGCAGTTTATCGTTAGGGGAGGGGCAAGAGACCCAGTACTTC	CASSLSLGEGQETQYF
TRBJ2-3	-	-	TRBV6-1	TGTGCCGCAAAACAGAGGAGCGGGACAGATACGCAGTATTTT	CAAKQRSGTDTQYF
TRBJ2-4	-	few	TRBV3-1	TGTGCCAGCAGCCAACAAAACATTCAGTACTTC	CASSQQNIQYF
TRBJ2-2	TRBD2	many	TRBV11-3	TGTGCCAGCAGCCCGACTAGCGTCACCGGGGAGCTGTTTTTT	CASSPTSVTGELFF
TRBJ2-6	-	medium-sized	TRBV6-5	TGTGCCAGCAGTTACGAGGGGTCTGGGGCCAACGTCCTGACTTTC	CASSYEGSGANVLTF
TRBJ1-6	-	many	TRBV6-4	TGTGCCAGCTCCGGACCGAATAATTCACCCCTCCACTTT	CASSGPNNSPLHF
TRBJ1-2	TRBD1	many	TRBV20-1	TGCAGTGCTAGAGATTCCCTCACAGACAGGGCCTATGGCTACACCTTC	CSARDSLTDRAYGYTF
TRBJ1-2	-	medium-sized	TRBV5-1	TGCGCCAGCAGCTGGGACAAATCCTATGGCTACACCTTC	CASSWDKSYGYTF
TRBJ2-7	TRBD1	many	TRBV5-1	TGCGCCAGCTCTGAGGACAGGGCCTCCTACGAGCAGTACTTC	CASSEDRASYEQYF
TRBJ2-5	TRBD2	many	TRBV4-2	TGTGCCAGCAGCCAAGAGACTTCTAGCGGGGGGAACCCTGGAACCCAGTACTTC	CASSQETSSGGNPGTQYF
TRBJ1-5	-	many	TRBV10-3	TGTGCCATCAGTGCAATGGATAGCAATCAGCCCCAGCATTTT	CAISAMDSNQPQHF
TRBJ2-7	-	many	TRBV2	TGTGCCAGCAGTGAAAAGCAGGGGACATCCTACGAGCAGTACTTC	CASSEKQGTSYEQYF
TRBJ1-5	-	many	TRBV20-1	TGCAGTGCTAGGGGGGCCAGGGGTTACCAGCCCCAGCATTTT	CSARGARGYQPQHF
TRBJ1-2	TRBD1	many	TRBV24-1	TGTGCCACCAGCCAGGGGGCAGGCTATGGCTACACCTTC	CATSQGAGYGYTF
TRBJ1-2	TRBD1	many	TRBV2	TGTGCCAGCAGTGCGATGGGACAGGGCTATGGCTACACCTTC	CASSAMGQGYGYTF
TRBJ2-7	-	-	TRBV28	TGTGCCAGCAGTTCCGGACGGATCTACGAGCAGTACTTC	CASSSGRIYEQYF
TRBJ1-4	-	few	TRBV5-1	TGCGCCAGCAGTACCGGGCAGCAAAATGAAAAACTGTTTTTT	CASSTGQQNEKLFF
TRBJ2-7	TRBD1	-	TRBV5-4	TGTGCCAGCAGCTTGAAAGGGGGACAGGGGGCGCGAGAGCAGTACTTC	CASSLKGGQGAREQYF
TRBJ2-4	-	-	TRBV4-2	TGTGCCAGCAGCCAAGCTGCAGCCAAAAACATTCAGTACTTC	CASSQAAAKNIQYF
TRBJ2-1	TRBD1	many	TRBV15	TGTGCCACCAGCAGAGTACAGGGGGCAGGGAATGAGCAGTTCTTC	CATSRVQGAGNEQFF
TRBJ2-5	TRBD1	once	TRBV5-8	TGTGCCAGCAGCTTGGACAGGGGGAACTCCCAAGAGACCCAGTACTTC	CASSLDRGNSQETQYF
TRBJ2-3	-	many	TRBV15	TGTGCCACCAGCAGGCCCGGAGTTCTAGCAGATACGCAGTATTTT	CATSRPGVLADTQYF
TRBJ2-1	-	few	TRBV21-1	TGTGCCAGCAGCAAAGTTAAGGGGCTTGGTTTGTTTTACAATGAGCAGTTCTTC	CASSKVKGLGLFYNEQFF
TRBJ1-1	-	-	TRBV18	TGTGCCAGTACAGGGTTGAACACTGAAGCTTTCTTT	CASTGLNTEAFF
TRBJ1-1	-	many	TRBV5-1	TGCGCCAGCAGCTTAAGGGAGATGAACACTGAAGCTTTCTTT	CASSLREMNTEAFF
TRBJ1-1	-	many	TRBV6-5	TGTGCCAGCAGCTGGAACACTGAAGCTTTCTTT	CASSWNTEAFF
TRBJ1-5	-	-	TRBV6-6	TGTGCCAGCACCCCTAGGGACGGCAATCAGCCCCAGCATTTT	CASTPRDGNQPQHF